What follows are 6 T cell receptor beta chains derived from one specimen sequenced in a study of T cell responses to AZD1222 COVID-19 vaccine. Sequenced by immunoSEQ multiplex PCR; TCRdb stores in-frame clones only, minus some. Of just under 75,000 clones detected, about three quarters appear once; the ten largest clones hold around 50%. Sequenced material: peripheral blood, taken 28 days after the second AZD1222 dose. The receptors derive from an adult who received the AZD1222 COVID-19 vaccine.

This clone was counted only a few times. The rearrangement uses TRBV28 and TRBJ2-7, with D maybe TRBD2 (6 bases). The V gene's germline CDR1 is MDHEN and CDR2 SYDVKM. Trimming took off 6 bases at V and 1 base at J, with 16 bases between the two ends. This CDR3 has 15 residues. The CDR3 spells CASRAGGGGSYEQYF. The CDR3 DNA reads TGTGCCAGCAGGGCTGGGGGAGGTGGGTCCTACGAGCAGTACTTC.

CDR3 DNA sequence: TGTGCCAGCACCGGGTTGGGGGACCAGCCCCAGCATTTT. This gives the protein CASTGLGDQPQHF. The V and J genes are TRBV6-5 and TRBJ1-5; D may be TRBD1 (5 bases). Trimming cost V 7 bases and J 7 bases, with 14 bases left between them. CDR3 length equals 13 residues. CDR1 and CDR2 from the germline V gene are MNHEY and SVGAGI.

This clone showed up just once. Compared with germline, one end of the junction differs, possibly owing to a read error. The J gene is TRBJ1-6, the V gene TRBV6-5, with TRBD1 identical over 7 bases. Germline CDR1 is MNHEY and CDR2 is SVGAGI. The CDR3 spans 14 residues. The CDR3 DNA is TGTGCCAGCAGTCCGACAGGGTATAGTTCACCCCTCCACTTT. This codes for CASSPTGYSSPLHF.

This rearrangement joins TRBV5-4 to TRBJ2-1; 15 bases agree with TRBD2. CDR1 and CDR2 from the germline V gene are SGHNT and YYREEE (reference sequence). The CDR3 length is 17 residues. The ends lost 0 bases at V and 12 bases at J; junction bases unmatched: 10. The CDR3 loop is CASSLGGTGTSGRRQFF. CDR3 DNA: TGTGCCAGCAGCTTGGGGGGTACCGGGACTAGCGGGAGGCGGCAGTTCTTC.

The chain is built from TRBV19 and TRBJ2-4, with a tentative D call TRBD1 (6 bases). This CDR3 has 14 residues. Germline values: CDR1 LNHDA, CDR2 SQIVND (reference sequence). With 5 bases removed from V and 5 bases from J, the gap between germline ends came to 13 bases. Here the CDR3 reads CASSLTGLQNIQYF. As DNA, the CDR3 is TGTGCCAGTAGTTTGACAGGTCTCCAAAACATTCAGTACTTC.

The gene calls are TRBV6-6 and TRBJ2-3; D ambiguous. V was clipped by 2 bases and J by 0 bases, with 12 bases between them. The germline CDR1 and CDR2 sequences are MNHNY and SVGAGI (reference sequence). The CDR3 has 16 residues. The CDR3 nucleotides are TGTGCCAGCAGTTACCCCTCGGGCTTTAGCACAGATACGCAGTATTTT. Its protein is CASSYPSGFSTDTQYF.